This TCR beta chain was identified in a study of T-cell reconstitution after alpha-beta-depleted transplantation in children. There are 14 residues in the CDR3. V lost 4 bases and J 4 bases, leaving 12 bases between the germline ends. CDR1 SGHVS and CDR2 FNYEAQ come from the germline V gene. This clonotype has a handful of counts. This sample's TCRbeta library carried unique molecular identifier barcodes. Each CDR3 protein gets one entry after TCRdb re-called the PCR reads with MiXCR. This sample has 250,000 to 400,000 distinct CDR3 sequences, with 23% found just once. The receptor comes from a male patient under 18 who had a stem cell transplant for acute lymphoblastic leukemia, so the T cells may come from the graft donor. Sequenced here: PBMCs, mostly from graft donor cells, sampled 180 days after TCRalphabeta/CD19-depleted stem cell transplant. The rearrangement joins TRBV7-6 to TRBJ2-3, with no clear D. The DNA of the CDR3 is TGTGCCAGCAGCTCCGTAGGCGGCCCAGATACGCAGTATTTT. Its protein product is CASSSVGGPDTQYF. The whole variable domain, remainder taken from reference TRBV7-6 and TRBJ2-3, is GAGVSQSPRYKVTKRGQDVALRCDPISGHVSLYWYRQALGQGPEFLTYFNYEAQQDKSGLPNDRFSAERPEGSISTLTIQRTEQRDSAMYRCASSSVGGPDTQYFGPGTRLTVL.